This TCR beta chain was retrieved from a study of blood T cells in healthy people across ages. Primers used in a second PCR of roughly 7 to 12 cycles were a sample-barcoded 5' primer and a J-beta primer mix. Each cDNA molecule, via a template-switch adaptor with 12 random nucleotides, was tagged. Any given sample supplied a minimum of 2.5 million CDR3-containing paired-end reads. A single record per CDR3 protein comes from TCRdb applying MiXCR to the 5' RACE reads. In the table there are around 1.5 million distinct CDR3 sequences, 59% of which are singletons. The ends were cut back, 5 bases at V and 5 bases at J, with 22 bases in the middle. Germline loops: CDR1 DFQATT, CDR2 SNEGSKA (reference sequence). The CDR3 is 15 residues long.

This chain connects TRBV20-1 to TRBJ2-7; weak D call: TRBD1 (7 bases). The specimen was blood. The receptor's source is a young man in good health. In nucleotides, the CDR3 is TGCAGTGCTGTCGCGGGGACAGAGGGACGCGACGAGCAGTACTTC. Translating gives CSAVAGTEGRDEQYF.